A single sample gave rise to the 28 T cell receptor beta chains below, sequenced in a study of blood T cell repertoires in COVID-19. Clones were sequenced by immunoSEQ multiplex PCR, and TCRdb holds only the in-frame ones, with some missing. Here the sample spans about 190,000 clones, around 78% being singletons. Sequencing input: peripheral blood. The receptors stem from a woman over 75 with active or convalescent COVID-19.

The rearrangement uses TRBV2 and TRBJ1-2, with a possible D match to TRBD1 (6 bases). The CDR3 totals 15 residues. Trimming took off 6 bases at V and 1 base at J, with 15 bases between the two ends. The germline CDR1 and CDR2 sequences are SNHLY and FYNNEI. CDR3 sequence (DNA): TGTGCCAGCAGGGGGGCCAAAGCAATTAACTATGGCTACACCTTC. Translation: CASRGAKAINYGYTF.

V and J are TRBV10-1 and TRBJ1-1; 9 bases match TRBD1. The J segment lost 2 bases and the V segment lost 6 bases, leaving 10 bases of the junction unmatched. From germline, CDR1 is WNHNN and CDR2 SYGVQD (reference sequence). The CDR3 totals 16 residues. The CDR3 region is CASSGTGTGRNTEAFF. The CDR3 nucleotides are TGCGCCAGCAGCGGAACCGGGACAGGGCGCAACACTGAAGCTTTCTTT.

The CDR3 DNA reads TGTGCCAGCAGTATTACAGGAGACTATGGCTACACCTTC. Amino acids: CASSITGDYGYTF. The chain is built from TRBV6-5 and TRBJ1-2, with D maybe TRBD1 (5 bases). V was cut by 5 bases and J by 3 bases, with 10 bases left in between. Germline assignment: CDR1 MNHEY and CDR2 SVGAGI. The CDR3 extends over 13 amino acids.

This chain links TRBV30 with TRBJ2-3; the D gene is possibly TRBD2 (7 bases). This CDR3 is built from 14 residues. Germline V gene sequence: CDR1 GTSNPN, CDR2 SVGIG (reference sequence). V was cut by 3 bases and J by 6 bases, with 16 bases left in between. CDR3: CAWRWGGGHDTQYF. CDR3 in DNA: TGTGCCTGGAGATGGGGCGGGGGACATGATACGCAGTATTTT.

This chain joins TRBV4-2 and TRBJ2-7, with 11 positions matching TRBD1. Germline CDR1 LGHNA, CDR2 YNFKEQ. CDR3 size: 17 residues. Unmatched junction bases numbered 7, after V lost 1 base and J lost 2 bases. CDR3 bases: TGTGCCAGCAGCCAAGGTCTCGGGACAGGGGGAGCCTACGAGCAGTACTTC. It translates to CASSQGLGTGGAYEQYF.

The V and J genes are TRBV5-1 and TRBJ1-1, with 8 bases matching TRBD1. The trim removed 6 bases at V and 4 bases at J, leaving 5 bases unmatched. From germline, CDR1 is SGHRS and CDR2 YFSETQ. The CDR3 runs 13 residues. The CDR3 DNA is TGCGCCAGCAAACAGACAGGGGTCACTGAAGCTTTCTTT. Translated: CASKQTGVTEAFF.

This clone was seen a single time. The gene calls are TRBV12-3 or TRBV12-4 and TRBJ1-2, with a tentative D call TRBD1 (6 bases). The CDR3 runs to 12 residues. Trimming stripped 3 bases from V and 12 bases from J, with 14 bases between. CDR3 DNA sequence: TGTGCCAGCAGTTTCGGGGGGCGTCGGGACACCTTC. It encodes CASSFGGRRDTF.

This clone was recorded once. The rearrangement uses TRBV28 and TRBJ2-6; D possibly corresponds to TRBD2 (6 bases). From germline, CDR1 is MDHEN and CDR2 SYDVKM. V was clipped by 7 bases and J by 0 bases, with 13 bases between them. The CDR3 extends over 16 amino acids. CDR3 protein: CASIMGGLSGANVLTF. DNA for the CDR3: TGTGCCAGCATCATGGGGGGTCTCTCTGGGGCCAACGTCCTGACTTTC.

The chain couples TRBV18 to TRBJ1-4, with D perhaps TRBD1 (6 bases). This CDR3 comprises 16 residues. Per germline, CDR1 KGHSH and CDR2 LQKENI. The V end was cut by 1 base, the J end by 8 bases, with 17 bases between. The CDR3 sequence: CASSPRVAGVDEKLFF. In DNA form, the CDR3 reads TGTGCCAGCTCACCACGAGTCGCAGGGGTGGACGAAAAACTGTTTTTT.

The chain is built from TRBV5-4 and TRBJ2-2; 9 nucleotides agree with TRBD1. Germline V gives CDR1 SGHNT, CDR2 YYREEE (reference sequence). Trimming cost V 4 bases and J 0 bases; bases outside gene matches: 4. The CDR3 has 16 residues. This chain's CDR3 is CASSPRQGANTGELFF. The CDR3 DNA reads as TGTGCCAGCAGCCCAAGACAGGGGGCGAACACCGGGGAGCTGTTTTTT.

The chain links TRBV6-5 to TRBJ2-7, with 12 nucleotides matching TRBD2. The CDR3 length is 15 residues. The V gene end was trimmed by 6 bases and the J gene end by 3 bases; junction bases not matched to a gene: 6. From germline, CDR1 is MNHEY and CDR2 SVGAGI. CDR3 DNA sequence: TGTGCCAGCAGGCCGACTAGCGGGGGAATCTACGAGCAGTACTTC. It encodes CASRPTSGGIYEQYF.

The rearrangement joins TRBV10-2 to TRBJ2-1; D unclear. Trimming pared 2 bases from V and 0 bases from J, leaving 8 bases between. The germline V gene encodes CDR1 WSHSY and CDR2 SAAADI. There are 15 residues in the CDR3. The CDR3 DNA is TGCGCCAGCAGTGAGCTAGGCCCCTCCTACAATGAGCAGTTCTTC. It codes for CASSELGPSYNEQFF.

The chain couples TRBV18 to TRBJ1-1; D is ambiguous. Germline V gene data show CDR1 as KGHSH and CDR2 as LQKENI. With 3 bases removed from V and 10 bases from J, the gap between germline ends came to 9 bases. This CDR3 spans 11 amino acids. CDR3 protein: CASSPEDGAFF. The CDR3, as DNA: TGTGCCAGCTCACCCGAGGATGGAGCTTTCTTT. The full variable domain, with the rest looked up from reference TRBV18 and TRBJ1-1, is NAGVMQNPRHLVRRRGQEARLRCSPMKGHSHVYWYRQLPEEGLKFMVYLQKENIIDESGMPKERFSAEFPKEGPSILRIQQVVRGDSAAYFCASSPEDGAFFGQGTRLTVV.

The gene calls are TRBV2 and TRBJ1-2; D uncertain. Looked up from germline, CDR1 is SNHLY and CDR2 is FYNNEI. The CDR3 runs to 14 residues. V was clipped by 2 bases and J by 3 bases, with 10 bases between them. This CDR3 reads CASSETGKDYGYTF. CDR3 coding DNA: TGTGCCAGCAGTGAAACGGGGAAGGACTATGGCTACACCTTC.

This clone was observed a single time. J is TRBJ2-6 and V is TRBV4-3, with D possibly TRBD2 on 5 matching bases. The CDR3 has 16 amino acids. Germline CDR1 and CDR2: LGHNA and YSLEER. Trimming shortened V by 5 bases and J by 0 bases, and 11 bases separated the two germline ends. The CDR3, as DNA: TGCGCCAGCAGCAACTCACGGGACTCTGGGGCCAACGTCCTGACTTTC. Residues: CASSNSRDSGANVLTF.

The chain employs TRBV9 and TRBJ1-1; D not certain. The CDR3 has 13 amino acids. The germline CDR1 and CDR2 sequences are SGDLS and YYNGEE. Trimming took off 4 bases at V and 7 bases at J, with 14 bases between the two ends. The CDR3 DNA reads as TGTGCCAGCAGCCGCTCCCCGGGAGTTGAAGCTTTCTTT. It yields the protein CASSRSPGVEAFF.

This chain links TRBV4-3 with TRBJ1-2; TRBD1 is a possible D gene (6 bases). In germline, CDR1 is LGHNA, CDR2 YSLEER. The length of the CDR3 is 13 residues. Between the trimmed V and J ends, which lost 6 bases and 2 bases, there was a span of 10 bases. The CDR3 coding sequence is TGCGCCAGCAGGGGGGCAGGAAACTATGGCTACACCTTC. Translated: CASRGAGNYGYTF.

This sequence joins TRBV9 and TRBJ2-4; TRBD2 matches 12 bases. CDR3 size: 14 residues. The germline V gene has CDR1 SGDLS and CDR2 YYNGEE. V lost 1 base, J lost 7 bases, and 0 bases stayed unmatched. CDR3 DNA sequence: TGTGCCAGCAGCGTAACTAGCGGGGGGAACATTCAGTACTTC. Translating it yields CASSVTSGGNIQYF.

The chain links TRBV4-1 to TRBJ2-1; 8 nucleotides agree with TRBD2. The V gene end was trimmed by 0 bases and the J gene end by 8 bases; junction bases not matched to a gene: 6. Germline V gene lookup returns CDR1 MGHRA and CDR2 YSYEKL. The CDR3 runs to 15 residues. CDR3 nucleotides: TGCGCCAGCAGCCAAGATCTAGAGCGGGGGCATGAGCAGTTCTTC. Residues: CASSQDLERGHEQFF.

The CDR3 reads CAISESGIGTGSPLHF. CDR3 bases: TGTGCCATCAGTGAGTCGGGCATCGGAACGGGATCACCCCTCCACTTT. The J gene is TRBJ1-6, the V gene TRBV10-3; D call uncertain. CDR3 length: 16 amino acids. The V end was cut by 0 bases, the J end by 10 bases, with 16 bases between. Looked up from germline, CDR1 is ENHRY and CDR2 is SYGVKD.

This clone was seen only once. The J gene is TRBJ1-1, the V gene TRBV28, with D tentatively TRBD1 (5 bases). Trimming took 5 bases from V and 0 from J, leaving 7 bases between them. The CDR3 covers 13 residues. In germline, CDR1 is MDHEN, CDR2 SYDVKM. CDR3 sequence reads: CASSLRVNTEAFF. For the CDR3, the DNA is TGTGCCAGCAGTCTCAGGGTGAACACTGAAGCTTTCTTT.

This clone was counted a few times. CDR3 in amino acids: CASSYMGGWAFF. CDR3 in DNA: TGTGCCAGCAGTTACATGGGAGGTTGGGCTTTCTTT. The chain uses TRBV6-5 and TRBJ1-1, with D unclear. The CDR3 sequence is 12 residues long. Per germline, CDR1 MNHEY and CDR2 SVGAGI. V was clipped by 2 bases and J by 11 bases, with 12 bases between them.

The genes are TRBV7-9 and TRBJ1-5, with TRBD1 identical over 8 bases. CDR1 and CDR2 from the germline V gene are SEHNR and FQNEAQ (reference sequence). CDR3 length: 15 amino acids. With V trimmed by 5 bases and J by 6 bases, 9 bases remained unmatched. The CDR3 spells CASSRGQGEGQPQHF. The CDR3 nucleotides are TGTGCCAGCAGCCGAGGACAGGGTGAGGGTCAGCCCCAGCATTTT.

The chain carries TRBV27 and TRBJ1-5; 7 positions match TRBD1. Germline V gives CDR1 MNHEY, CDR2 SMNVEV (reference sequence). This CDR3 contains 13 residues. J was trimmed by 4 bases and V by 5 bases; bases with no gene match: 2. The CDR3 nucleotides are TGTGCCAGCAGTCCAGGGGGAAATCAGCCCCAGCATTTT. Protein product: CASSPGGNQPQHF.

CDR3 sequence reads: CASSQVLAGGLMNNYEQYF. DNA of the CDR3: TGTGCCAGCAGCCAGGTACTAGCGGGGGGGCTGATGAACAACTACGAGCAGTACTTC. The J gene is TRBJ2-7, the V gene TRBV3-1 (or the pseudogene TRBV3-2); the match to TRBD2 covers 13 bases. Germline loops: CDR1 LGHDT, CDR2 YNNKEL (reference sequence). This CDR3 comprises 19 residues. The junction had 14 bases not matched to a gene; V was cut back by 3 bases and J by 3 bases.

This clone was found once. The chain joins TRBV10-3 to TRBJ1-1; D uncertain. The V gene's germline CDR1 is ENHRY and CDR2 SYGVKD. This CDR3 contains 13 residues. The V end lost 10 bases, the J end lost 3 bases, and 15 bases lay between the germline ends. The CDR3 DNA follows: TGTGCCAGTAACGGGATCCAGGACACTGAAGCTTTCTTT. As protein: CASNGIQDTEAFF.

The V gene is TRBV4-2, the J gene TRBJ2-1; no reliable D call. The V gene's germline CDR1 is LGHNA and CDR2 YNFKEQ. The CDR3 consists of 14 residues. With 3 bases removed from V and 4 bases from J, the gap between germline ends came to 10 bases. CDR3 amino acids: CASSQSEQYNEQFF. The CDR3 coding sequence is TGTGCCAGCAGCCAGAGCGAGCAGTACAATGAGCAGTTCTTC.

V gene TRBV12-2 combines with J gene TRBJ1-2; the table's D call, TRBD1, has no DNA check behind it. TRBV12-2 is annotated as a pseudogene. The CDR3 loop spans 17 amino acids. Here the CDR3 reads CASRLDSRQGINYGYTF. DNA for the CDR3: TGTGCAAGTCGCTTAGACAGTCGGCAGGGGATAAACTATGGCTACACCTTC.